The 14 T cell receptor beta chains given below trace back to one sample, sequenced in a study of breast tumors, draining lymph nodes, adjacent tissues. TCRdb reanalysed the multiplex PCR reads using MiXCR and keeps one entry per CDR3 protein. The table has about 89,000 distinct CDR3 sequences, over 25% seen once. Samples came from axillary lymph nodes draining the breast cancer. Sequenced material: axillary lymph node tissue. These receptor sequences come from a female donor with breast cancer. Some clones in this sample may be carry-over from other donors' samples.

This clonotype was seen ten or more times. This chain uses TRBV6-2 or TRBV6-3 with TRBJ1-5; D uncertain. The CDR3 is made up of 14 amino acids. V lost 7 bases to trimming and J lost 11 bases, with 21 bases between them. Germline values: CDR1 MNHEY, CDR2 SVGEGT. CDR3 loop: CASTIAILGGTQHF. CDR3 bases: TGTGCCAGCACTATAGCCATACTGGGTGGGACCCAGCATTTT.

The genes are TRBV9 and TRBJ1-5; TRBD1 aligns across 11 bases. Germline CDR1 is SGDLS and CDR2 is YYNGEE. The CDR3 is made up of 15 amino acids. Trimming removed 3 bases from V and 4 bases from J; junction bases left unmatched: 3. The CDR3 is CASSAGQGANQPQHF. The CDR3 bases are TGTGCCAGCAGCGCTGGACAGGGGGCAAATCAGCCCCAGCATTTT.

The V and J genes are TRBV27 and TRBJ2-1; 7 bases match TRBD2. There are 14 residues in the CDR3. After removal of 6 bases from V and 3 bases from J, the junction contained 5 bases not matched to a gene. Germline V CDR1 and CDR2: MNHEY, SMNVEV (reference sequence). CDR3 loop: CASSWGGDYNEQFF. In DNA, the CDR3 is TGTGCCAGCAGCTGGGGAGGGGACTACAATGAGCAGTTCTTC.

In DNA, the CDR3 is TGTGCCAGCAGCTTGGACGGCGCACGCGCGGGGGTGAGCACAGATACGCAGTATTTT. Its translation is CASSLDGARAGVSTDTQYF. The chain recombines TRBV5-5 with TRBJ2-3; the match to TRBD2 covers 7 bases. Trimming removed 0 bases from V and 0 bases from J; junction bases left unmatched: 13. This CDR3 contains 19 residues. From germline, CDR1 is SGHKS and CDR2 YYEKEE (reference sequence).

The V and J genes are TRBV5-1 and TRBJ1-1; D may be TRBD1 (6 bases). This CDR3 has 15 residues. V lost 4 bases and J lost 7, with 20 bases in between. Germline assignment: CDR1 SGHRS and CDR2 YFSETQ. In DNA, the CDR3 is TGCGCCAGCAGCGGAACGTCAGGGGCGCGGGGTGAAGCTTTCTTT. Amino acid sequence: CASSGTSGARGEAFF.

At least ten counts were recorded for this clonotype. The chain uses TRBV19 and TRBJ2-1; 7 bases are shared with TRBD2. In germline, CDR1 is LNHDA, CDR2 SQIVND (reference sequence). The V segment lost 8 bases and the J segment 9 bases; nucleotides outside the gene matches: 16. The CDR3 runs 15 residues. CDR3 sequence (DNA): TGTGCCAGTGCCACTAGCGATTCCACCAGTACTGAGCAGTTCTTC. Amino acids: CASATSDSTSTEQFF.

Note on this clonotype: Being one base from a much bigger clone, this may be a read error. The J gene is TRBJ2-2, the V gene TRBV6-2 or TRBV6-3; 8 bases agree with TRBD2. This CDR3 has 16 residues. Germline CDR1 and CDR2: MNHEY and SVGEGT. The V and J ends lost 5 bases and 1 base, in that order; junction bases with no gene match: 6. This chain's CDR3 is CASSPSGSKNTGELFF. Here the CDR3 DNA reads TGTGCCAGCAGTCCCAGCGGGAGTAAGAACACCGGGGAGCTGTTTTTT.

This clonotype has ten or more counts. The chain combines TRBV14 with TRBJ1-2, with 9 bases lining up with TRBD1. Germline V lookup: CDR1 SGHDN, CDR2 FVKESK. Germline trimming cut 2 bases from V and 7 bases from J; bases unmatched to any gene: 11. This CDR3 is 16 amino acids long. Here the CDR3 DNA reads TGTGCCAGCAGCCAAACCCTCGGGGGACAGGGTCGTGGCTACACCTTC. Amino acids: CASSQTLGGQGRGYTF.

This clonotype was counted many times. The chain joins TRBV6-1 to TRBJ2-2; 10 bases align to TRBD2. Germline CDR1 and CDR2: MNHNS and SASEGT. Trimming at V came to 0 bases and at J to 6 bases, leaving 7 bases not matched to a gene. The CDR3 has 17 residues. CDR3 region: CASSEAVLAGAPGELFF. CDR3 sequence (DNA): TGTGCCAGCAGTGAAGCGGTGCTAGCGGGAGCACCCGGGGAGCTGTTTTTT.

The rearrangement joins TRBV7-9 to TRBJ2-6, with D possibly TRBD2 on 5 matching bases. The CDR3 totals 21 residues. The germline V gene encodes CDR1 SEHNR and CDR2 FQNEAQ (reference sequence). Trimming cost V 2 bases and J 0 bases, with 23 bases left between them. The CDR3 here is CASSLSRRPGELCSGANVLTF. CDR3 sequence (DNA): TGTGCCAGCAGCTTATCCAGGAGGCCCGGGGAGCTGTGCTCTGGGGCCAACGTCCTGACTTTC.

This clonotype was counted many times. This chain links TRBV7-8 with TRBJ2-7; 16 bases match TRBD2. Germline-derived CDR1 and CDR2 are SGHVS and FQNEAQ. V shed 5 bases, J shed 4 bases, and the junction held 14 bases outside the gene matches. The CDR3 covers 19 residues. The CDR3 protein is CASSQRGTSGRAGQYEQYF. As DNA, the CDR3 is TGTGCCAGCAGCCAGAGGGGGACTAGCGGGAGGGCGGGCCAATACGAGCAGTACTTC.

Details on this clonotype: A much bigger clone sits one base away, suggesting this may be a read error. The V call is TRBV6-2 or TRBV6-3, the J call TRBJ1-5, with unresolved D. The CDR3 contains 13 residues. Germline loops: CDR1 MNHEY, CDR2 SVGEGT. The ends were cut back, 8 bases at V and 3 bases at J, with 11 bases in the middle. The CDR3 region is CASGDGYNQPQHF. CDR3 coding DNA: TGTGCCAGCGGTGACGGATACAATCAGCCCCAGCATTTT.

About this clonotype: This could be a read error, since a much larger clone is one nucleotide away. This CDR3 fails to terminate in the conserved phenylalanine or tryptophan, so it likely reflects a read error. V is TRBV6-2 or TRBV6-3 and J is TRBJ1-2, with TRBD1 matching 8 bases. The germline gives CDR1 MNHEY, CDR2 SVGEGT. The CDR3 spans 13 residues. The V and J ends lost 8 bases and 4 bases, in that order; junction bases with no gene match: 6. CDR3 loop: CASGGQGFYGYTS. CDR3 coding DNA: TGTGCCAGCGGAGGACAGGGATTCTATGGCTACACCTCC.

Many counts were recorded for this clonotype. The chain uses TRBV4-3 and TRBJ1-4; tentatively, D is TRBD1 (5 bases). CDR1 is LGHNA, CDR2 YSLEER, per germline. The V end was cut by 2 bases, the J end by 13 bases, with 14 bases between. There are 13 residues in the CDR3. CDR3 in amino acids: CASSQYEAGPLFF. CDR3 in DNA: TGCGCCAGCAGCCAATATGAGGCAGGGCCACTGTTTTTT.